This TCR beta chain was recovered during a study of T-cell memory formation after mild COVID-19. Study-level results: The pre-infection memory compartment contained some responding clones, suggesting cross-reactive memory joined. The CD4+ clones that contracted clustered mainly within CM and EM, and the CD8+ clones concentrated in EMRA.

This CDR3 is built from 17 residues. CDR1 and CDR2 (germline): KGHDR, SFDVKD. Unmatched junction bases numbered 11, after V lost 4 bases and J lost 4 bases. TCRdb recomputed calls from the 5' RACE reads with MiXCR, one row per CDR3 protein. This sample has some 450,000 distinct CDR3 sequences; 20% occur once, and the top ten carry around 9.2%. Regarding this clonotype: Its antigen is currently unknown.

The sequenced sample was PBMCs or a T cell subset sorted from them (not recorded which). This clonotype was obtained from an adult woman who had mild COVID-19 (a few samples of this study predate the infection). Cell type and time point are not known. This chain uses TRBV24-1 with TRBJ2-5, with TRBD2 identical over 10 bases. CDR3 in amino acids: CATSDSWQAGGGETQYF. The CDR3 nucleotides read TGTGCCACCAGTGACTCTTGGCAAGCGGGAGGGGGAGAGACCCAGTACTTC.